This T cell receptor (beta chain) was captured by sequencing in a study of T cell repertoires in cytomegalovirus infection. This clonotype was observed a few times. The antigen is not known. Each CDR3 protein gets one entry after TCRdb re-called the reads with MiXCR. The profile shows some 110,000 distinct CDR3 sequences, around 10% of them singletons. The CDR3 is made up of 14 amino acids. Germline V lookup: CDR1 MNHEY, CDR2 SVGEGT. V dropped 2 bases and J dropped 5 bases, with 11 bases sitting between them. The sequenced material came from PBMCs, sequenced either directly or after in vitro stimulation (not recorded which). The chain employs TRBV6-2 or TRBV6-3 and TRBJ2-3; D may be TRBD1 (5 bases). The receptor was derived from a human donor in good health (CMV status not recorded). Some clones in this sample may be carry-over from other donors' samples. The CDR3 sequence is CASSYSQGGDTQYF. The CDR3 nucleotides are TGTGCCAGCAGTTACAGTCAGGGTGGAGATACGCAGTATTTT.